The clone carrying this T cell receptor beta chain has a handful of counts. Its cognate antigen is unknown. CDR3 length equals 14 residues. After removal of 4 bases from V and 2 bases from J, the junction contained 3 bases not matched to a gene. The V gene's germline CDR1 is SGHNT and CDR2 YENEEA. Assay used: immunoSEQ multiplex PCR; TCRdb lists only in-frame clones, some missing. The sample contains around 44,000 clones, none occurring once; less than 2.5% lies in the top ten. This record belongs to a study of T cells after posttransplantation cyclophosphamide. General study points: Blood and skin or GI T cell repertoires showed limited TRB overlap.

This related bone marrow graft donor gave peripheral blood on the day of marrow donation. This TCR was sampled from a man aged 40-55 years in good health, CMV-negative, and a related stem cell transplant donor. Sequencing was done on a sample of PBMCs. The V call is TRBV11-3, the J call TRBJ2-7, with 9 bases matching TRBD2. The DNA for the CDR3 is TGTGCCAGCAGCTGGGGCGGGGGGGCCTACGAGCAGTACTTC. It yields the protein CASSWGGGAYEQYF.